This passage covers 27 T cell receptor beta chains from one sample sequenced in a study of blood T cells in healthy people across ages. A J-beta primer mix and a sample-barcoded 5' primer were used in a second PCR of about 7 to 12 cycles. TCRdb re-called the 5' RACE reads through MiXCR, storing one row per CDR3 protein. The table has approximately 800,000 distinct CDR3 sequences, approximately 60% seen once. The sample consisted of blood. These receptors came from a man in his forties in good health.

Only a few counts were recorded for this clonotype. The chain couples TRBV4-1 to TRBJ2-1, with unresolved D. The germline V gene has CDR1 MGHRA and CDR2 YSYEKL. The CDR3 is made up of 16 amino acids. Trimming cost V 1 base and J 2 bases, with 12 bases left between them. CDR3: CASSQVSLSPYNEQFF. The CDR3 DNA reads TGCGCCAGCAGCCAAGTAAGCTTATCGCCCTACAATGAGCAGTTCTTC.

The CDR3 DNA reads TGTGCCAGCAGTTCGCGACAGGGGGCGAGTGACTACACCTTC. Translating gives CASSSRQGASDYTF. The chain links TRBV27 to TRBJ1-2; 10 positions agree with TRBD1. The ends lost 4 bases at V and 10 bases at J; junction bases unmatched: 9. CDR1 is MNHEY and CDR2 is SMNVEV in the germline V gene (reference sequence). The CDR3 length is 14 residues.

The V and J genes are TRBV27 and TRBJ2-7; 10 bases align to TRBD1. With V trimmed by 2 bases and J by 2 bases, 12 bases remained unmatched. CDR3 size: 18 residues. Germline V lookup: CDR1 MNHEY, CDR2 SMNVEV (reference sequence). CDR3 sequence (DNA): TGTGCCAGCAGTTTAGGTTCCCGCCGGGACAGGGGCCCCTACGAGCAGTACTTC. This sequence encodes CASSLGSRRDRGPYEQYF.

The CDR3 nucleotides are TGTGCCAGCAGTGAAGGTCGAAGGGGGAATTCACCCCTCCACTTT. Its translation is CASSEGRRGNSPLHF. The genes are TRBV6-1 and TRBJ1-6; D is perhaps TRBD1 (6 bases). Germline CDR1 reads MNHNS; CDR2 reads SASEGT. Trimming shortened V by 1 base and J by 7 bases, and 11 bases separated the two germline ends. There are 15 residues in the CDR3.

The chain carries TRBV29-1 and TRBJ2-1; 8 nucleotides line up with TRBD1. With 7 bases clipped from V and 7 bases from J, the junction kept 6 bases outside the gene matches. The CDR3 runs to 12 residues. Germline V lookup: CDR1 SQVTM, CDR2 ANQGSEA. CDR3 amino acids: CSGGRDRNEQFF. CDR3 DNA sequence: TGCAGCGGGGGAAGGGACAGGAATGAGCAGTTCTTC.

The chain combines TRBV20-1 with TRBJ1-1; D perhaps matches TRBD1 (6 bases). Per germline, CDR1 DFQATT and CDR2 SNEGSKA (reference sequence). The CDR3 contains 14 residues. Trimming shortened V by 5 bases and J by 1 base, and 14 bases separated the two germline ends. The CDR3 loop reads CSALLGGRNTEAFF. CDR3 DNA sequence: TGCAGTGCTTTGCTAGGGGGACGGAACACTGAAGCTTTCTTT.

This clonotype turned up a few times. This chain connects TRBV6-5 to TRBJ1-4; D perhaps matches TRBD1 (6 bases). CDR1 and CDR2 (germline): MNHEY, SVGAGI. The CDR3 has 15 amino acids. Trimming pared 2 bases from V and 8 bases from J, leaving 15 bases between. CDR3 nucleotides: TGTGCCAGCAGTTACACGACAGGATTTGACGAAAAACTGTTTTTT. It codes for CASSYTTGFDEKLFF.

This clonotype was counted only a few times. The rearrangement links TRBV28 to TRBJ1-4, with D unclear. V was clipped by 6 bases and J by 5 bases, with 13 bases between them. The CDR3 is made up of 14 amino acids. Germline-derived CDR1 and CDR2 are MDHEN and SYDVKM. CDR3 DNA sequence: TGTGCCAGCAGCGGACCAGCCGGAAATGAAAAACTGTTTTTT. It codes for CASSGPAGNEKLFF. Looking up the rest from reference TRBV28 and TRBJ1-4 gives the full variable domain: DVKVTQSSRYLVKRTGEKVFLECVQDMDHENMFWYRQDPGLGLRLIYFSYDVKMKEKGDIPEGYSVSREKKERFSLILESASTNQTSMYLCASSGPAGNEKLFFGSGTQLSVL.

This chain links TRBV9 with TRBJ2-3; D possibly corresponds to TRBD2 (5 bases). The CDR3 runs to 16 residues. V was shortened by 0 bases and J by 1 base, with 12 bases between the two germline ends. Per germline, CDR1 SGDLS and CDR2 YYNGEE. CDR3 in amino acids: CASSVVERSRTDTQYF. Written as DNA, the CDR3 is TGTGCCAGCAGCGTAGTGGAGCGGTCCCGCACAGATACGCAGTATTTT.

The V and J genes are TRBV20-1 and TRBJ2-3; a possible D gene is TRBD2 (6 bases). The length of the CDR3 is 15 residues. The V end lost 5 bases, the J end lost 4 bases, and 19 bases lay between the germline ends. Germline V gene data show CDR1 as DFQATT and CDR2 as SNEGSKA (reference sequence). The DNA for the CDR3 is TGCAGTGCTCGAGGAGCGGGCCCGCGAGCAGATACGCAGTATTTT. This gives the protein CSARGAGPRADTQYF.

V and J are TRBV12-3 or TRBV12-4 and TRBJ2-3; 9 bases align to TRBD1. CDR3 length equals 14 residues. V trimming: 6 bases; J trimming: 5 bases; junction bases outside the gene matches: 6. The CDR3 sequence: CASSPRQGEDTQYF. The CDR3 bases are TGTGCCAGCAGCCCGCGACAGGGGGAAGATACGCAGTATTTT.

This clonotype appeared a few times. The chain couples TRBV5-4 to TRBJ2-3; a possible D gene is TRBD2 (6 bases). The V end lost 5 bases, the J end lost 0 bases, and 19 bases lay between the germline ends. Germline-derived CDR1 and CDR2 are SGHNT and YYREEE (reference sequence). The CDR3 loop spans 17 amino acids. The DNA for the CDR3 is TGTGCCAGCAGTACCTATGGGCTAGCGTTCAGCACAGATACGCAGTATTTT. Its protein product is CASSTYGLAFSTDTQYF.

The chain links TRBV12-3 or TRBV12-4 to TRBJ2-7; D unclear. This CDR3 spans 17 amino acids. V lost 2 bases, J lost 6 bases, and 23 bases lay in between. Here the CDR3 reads CASSLNILQLLVGEQYF. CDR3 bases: TGTGCCAGCAGTTTAAATATCTTGCAGTTACTCGTAGGCGAGCAGTACTTC.

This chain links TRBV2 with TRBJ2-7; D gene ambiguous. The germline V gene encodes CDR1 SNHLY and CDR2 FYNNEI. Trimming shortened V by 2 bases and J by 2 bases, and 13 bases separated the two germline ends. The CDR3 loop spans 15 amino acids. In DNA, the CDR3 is TGTGCCAGCAGTGAATCGGCAGGTCTCGCCTACGAGCAGTACTTC. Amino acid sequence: CASSESAGLAYEQYF. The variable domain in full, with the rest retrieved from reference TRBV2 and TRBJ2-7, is EPEVTQTPSHQVTQMGQEVILRCVPISNHLYFYWYRQILGQKVEFLVSFYNNEISEKSEIFDDQFSVERPDGSNFTLKIRSTKLEDSAMYFCASSESAGLAYEQYFGPGTRLTVT.

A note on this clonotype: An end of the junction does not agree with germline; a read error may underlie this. CDR3 nucleotides: TGCGCCGGCAGCCAAGATAGGACAGCATCTTATGGCTACACCTTC. Translated, it gives CAGSQDRTASYGYTF. The chain is built from TRBV4-3 and TRBJ1-2, with a weak D call TRBD1 (6 bases). The CDR3 loop spans 15 amino acids. Germline V gene sequence: CDR1 LGHNA, CDR2 YSLEER.

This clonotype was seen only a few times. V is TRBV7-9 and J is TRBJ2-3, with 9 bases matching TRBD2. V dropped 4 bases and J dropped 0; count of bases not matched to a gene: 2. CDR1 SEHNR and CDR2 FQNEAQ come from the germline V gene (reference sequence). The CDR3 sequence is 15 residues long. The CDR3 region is CASSSRGGSTDTQYF. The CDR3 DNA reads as TGTGCCAGCAGCTCGCGGGGGGGAAGCACAGATACGCAGTATTTT.

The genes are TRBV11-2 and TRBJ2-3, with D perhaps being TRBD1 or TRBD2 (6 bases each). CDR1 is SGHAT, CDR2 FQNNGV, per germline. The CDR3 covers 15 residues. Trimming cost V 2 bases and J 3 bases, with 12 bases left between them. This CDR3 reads CASSLIRGLTDTQYF. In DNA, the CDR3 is TGTGCCAGCAGCTTAATTCGGGGGCTAACAGATACGCAGTATTTT.

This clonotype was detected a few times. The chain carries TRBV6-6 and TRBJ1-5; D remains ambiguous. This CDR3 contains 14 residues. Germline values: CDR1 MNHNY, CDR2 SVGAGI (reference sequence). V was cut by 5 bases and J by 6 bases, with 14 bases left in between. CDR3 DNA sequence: TGTGCCAGCAGTCCCGGCGGGCAGACTCAGCCCCAGCATTTT. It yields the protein CASSPGGQTQPQHF.

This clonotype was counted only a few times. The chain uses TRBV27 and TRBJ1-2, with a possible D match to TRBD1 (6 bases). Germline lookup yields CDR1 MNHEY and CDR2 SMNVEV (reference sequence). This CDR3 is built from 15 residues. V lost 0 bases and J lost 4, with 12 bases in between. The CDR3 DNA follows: TGTGCCAGCAGTTTATCGGGCAGGGGCGGCTATGGCTACACCTTC. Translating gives CASSLSGRGGYGYTF.

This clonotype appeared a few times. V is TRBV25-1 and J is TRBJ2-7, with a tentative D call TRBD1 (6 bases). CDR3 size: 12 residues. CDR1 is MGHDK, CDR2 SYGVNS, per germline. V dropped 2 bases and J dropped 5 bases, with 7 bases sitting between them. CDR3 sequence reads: CASSETGNEQYF. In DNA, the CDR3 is TGTGCCAGCAGTGAAACAGGGAACGAGCAGTACTTC.

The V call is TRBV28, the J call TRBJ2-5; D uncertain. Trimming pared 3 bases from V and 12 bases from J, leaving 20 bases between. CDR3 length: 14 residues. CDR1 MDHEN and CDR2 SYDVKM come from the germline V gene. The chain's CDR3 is CASSLAHFGAHKYF. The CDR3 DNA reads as TGTGCCAGCAGTTTGGCCCATTTCGGCGCCCACAAGTACTTC.

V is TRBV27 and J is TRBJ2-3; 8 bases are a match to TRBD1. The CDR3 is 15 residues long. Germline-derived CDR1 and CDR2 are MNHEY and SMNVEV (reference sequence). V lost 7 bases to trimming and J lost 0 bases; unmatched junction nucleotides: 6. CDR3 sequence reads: CASTNQGASTDTQYF. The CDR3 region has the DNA TGTGCCAGCACCAATCAGGGGGCCAGCACAGATACGCAGTATTTT.

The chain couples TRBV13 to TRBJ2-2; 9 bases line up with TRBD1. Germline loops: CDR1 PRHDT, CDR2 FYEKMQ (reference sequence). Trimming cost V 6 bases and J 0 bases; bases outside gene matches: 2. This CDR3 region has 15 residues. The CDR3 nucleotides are TGTGCCAGCAGTCGGGACAGGGCGAACACCGGGGAGCTGTTTTTT. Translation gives CASSRDRANTGELFF.

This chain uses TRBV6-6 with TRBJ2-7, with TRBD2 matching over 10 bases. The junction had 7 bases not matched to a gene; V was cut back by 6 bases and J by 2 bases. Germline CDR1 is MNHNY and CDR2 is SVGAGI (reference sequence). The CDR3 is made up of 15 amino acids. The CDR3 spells CASRYLAGAAYEQYF. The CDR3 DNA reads TGTGCCAGCAGATACCTAGCGGGGGCCGCCTACGAGCAGTACTTC.

CDR3 sequence: CATSRVAVAASYTF. In nucleotides, the CDR3 is TGTGCCACCAGCAGAGTGGCAGTGGCCGCTAGCTACACCTTC. The V and J genes are TRBV15 and TRBJ1-2; the D is unclear. V lost 1 base and J 9 bases, leaving 15 bases between the germline ends. This CDR3 has 14 amino acids. Germline CDR1 LNHNV, CDR2 YYDKDF (reference sequence).

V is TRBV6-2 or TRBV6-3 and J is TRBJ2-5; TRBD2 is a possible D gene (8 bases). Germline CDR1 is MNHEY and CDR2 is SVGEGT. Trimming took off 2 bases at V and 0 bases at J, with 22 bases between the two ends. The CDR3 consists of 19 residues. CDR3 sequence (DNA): TGTGCCAGCAGTTACCTCCGGGGACAGTTAGCGGGGAACCAAGAGACCCAGTACTTC. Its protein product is CASSYLRGQLAGNQETQYF.

CDR3 protein: CATPGSGANVLTF. CDR3 bases: TGTGCCACTCCCGGGTCTGGGGCCAACGTCCTGACTTTC. The chain links TRBV6-2 or TRBV6-3 to TRBJ2-6; no reliable D call. This CDR3 region has 13 residues. V lost 10 bases and J lost 1, with 8 bases in between. Looked up from germline, CDR1 is MNHEY and CDR2 is SVGEGT.